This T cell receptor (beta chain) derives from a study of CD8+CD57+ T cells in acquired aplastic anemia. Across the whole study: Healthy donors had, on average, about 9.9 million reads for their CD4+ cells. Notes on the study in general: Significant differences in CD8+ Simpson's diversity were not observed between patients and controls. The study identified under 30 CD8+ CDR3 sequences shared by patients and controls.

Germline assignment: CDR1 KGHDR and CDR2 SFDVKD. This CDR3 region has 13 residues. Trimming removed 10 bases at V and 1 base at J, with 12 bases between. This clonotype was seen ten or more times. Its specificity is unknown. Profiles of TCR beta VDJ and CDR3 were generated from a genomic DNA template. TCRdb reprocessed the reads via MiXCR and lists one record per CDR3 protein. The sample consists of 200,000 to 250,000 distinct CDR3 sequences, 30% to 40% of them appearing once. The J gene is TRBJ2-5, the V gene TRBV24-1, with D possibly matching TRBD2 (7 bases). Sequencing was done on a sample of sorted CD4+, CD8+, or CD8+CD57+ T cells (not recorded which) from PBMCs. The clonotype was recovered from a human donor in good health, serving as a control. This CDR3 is CATGGGGQETQYF. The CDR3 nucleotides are TGTGCCACAGGGGGGGGGGGCCAAGAGACCCAGTACTTC.